This TCR beta chain was identified during a study of T cell repertoires in cytomegalovirus infection (dated by TCRdb to between 2019 and 2020). At the level of the whole study: Donor HLA type was relevant to the analysis, as public TCR beta signatures indicated carriage of CMV infection together with the matching HLA type. What the study reported, not specific to this receptor: Cumulative frequency of public TCR beta family members discriminated carriers of CMV infection plus the relevant HLA type in this cohort and an independent approximately 350-donor cohort. The ex vivo response was dominated by HLA-C-restricted CMV-specific TCR beta clonotypes, which also provided the single most frequent clonotype in two of eight donors.

The V end loses 4 bases and the J end loses 2 bases, and a stretch of 9 bases separates them. The germline V gene (reference sequence) yields SGHNT for CDR1 and YYREEE for CDR2. The CDR3 goes from the cysteine to the phenylalanine over 13 residues. Just CDR3 DNA is preserved here, 39 bases in frame from base 1. TCRdb records Illumina HiSeq 1500 as the sequencer. In-frame beta chains were kept once TCRdb had trimmed the public reads at Q25 with fastp and called clones with MiXCR. Each entry merges the rows of one CDR3 protein and shows their most common DNA and genes. The sample includes under 250,000 distinct CDR3 sequences, with 10% to 15% observed a single time. The top ten constitute approximately 1.6% of the sample. Points on this clonotype: Its antigen is not yet known. No base quality values were provided; no much bigger clone lies one nucleotide off.

Recombination joined TRBV5-4 with TRBJ1-1; the D gene is not confidently resolved. The sequencing input was PBMCs. The sequence was obtained from a human donor in good health (CMV status not recorded). Some clones in this sample may be carry-over from other donors' samples. For the CDR3, the sequence is CASSPSPNTEAFF. The bases read TGTGCCAGCAGCCCTTCGCCTAACACTGAAGCTTTCTTT. The CDR3 plus the reference TRBV5-4 and TRBJ1-1 genes for the other parts give the full variable domain: ETGVTQSPTHLIKTRGQQVTLRCSSQSGHNTVSWYQQALGQGPQFIFQYYREEENGRGNFPPRFSGLQFPNYSSELNVNALELDDSALYLCASSPSPNTEAFFGQGTRLTVV.